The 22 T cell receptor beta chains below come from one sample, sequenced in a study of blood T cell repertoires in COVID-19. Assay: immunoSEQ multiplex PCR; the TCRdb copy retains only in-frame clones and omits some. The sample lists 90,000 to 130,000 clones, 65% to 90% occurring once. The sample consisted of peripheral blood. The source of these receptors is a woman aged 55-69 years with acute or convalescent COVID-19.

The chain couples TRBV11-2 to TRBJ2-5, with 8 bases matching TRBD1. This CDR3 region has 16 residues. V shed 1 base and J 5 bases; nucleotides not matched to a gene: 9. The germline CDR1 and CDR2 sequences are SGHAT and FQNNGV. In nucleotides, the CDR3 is TGTGCCAGCAGCTTAGGAGACAGGGGTTTATGGGAGACCCAGTACTTC. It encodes CASSLGDRGLWETQYF.

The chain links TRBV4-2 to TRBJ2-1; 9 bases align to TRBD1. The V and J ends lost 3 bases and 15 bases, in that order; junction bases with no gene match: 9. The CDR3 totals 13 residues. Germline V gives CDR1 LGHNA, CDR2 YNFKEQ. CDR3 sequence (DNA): TGTGCCAGCAGCCAGGCTGAGGGGACAGGGCCGTTCTTC. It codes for CASSQAEGTGPFF.

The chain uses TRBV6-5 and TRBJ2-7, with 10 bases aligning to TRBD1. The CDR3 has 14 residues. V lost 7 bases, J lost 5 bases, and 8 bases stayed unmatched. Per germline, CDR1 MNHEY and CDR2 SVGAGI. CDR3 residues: CASNPGQGFHEQYF. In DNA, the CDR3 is TGTGCCAGCAATCCGGGACAGGGGTTCCACGAGCAGTACTTC.

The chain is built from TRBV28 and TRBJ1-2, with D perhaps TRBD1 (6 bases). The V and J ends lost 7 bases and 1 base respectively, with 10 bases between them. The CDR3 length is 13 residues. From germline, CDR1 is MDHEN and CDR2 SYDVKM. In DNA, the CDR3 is TGTGCCAGCAATCCAGGGGTTAACTATGGCTACACCTTC. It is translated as CASNPGVNYGYTF.

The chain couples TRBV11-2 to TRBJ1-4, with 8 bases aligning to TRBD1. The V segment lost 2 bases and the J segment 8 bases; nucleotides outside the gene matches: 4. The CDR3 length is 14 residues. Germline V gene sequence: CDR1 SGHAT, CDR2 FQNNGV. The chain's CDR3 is CASSLINRGEKLFF. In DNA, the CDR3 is TGTGCCAGCAGCTTAATCAACAGGGGGGAAAAACTGTTTTTT.

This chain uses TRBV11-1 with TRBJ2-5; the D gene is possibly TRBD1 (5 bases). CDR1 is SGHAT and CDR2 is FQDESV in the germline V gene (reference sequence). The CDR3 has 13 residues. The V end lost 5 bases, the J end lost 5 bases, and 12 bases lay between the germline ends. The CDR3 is CASSPGGAETQYF. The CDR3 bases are TGTGCCAGCAGCCCTGGTGGGGCGGAGACCCAGTACTTC.

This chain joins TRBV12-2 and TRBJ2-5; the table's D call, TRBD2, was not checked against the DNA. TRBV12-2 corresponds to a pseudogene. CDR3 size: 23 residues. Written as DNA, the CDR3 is TGTGCAAGTCGCTTAGCGAAAGGGACATCGGGACTAGTAACCCCGGATCGCCAGGAGACCCAGTACTTC. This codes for CASRLAKGTSGLVTPDRQETQYF.

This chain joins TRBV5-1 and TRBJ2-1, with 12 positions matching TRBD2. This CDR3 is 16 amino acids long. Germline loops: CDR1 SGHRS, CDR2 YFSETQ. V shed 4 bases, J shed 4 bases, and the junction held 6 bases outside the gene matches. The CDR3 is CASSVRLAGEYNEQFF. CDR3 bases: TGCGCCAGCAGCGTCAGACTAGCGGGGGAGTACAATGAGCAGTTCTTC.

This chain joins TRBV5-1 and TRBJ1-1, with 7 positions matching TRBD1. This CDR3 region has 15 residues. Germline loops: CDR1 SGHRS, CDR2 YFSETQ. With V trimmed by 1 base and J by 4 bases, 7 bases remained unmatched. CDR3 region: CASSLQGVGTTEAFF. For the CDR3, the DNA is TGCGCCAGCAGCTTGCAGGGGGTGGGGACCACTGAAGCTTTCTTT.

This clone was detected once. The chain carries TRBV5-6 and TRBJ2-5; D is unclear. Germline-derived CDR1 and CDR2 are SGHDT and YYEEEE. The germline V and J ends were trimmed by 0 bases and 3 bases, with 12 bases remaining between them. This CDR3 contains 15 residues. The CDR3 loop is CASSLDVISKETQYF. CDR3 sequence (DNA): TGTGCCAGCAGCTTGGATGTAATCAGTAAAGAGACCCAGTACTTC. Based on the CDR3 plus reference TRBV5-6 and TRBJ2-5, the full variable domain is DAGVTQSPTHLIKTRGQQVTLRCSPKSGHDTVSWYQQALGQGPQFIFQYYEEEERQRGNFPDRFSGHQFPNYSSELNVNALLLGDSALYLCASSLDVISKETQYFGPGTRLLVL.

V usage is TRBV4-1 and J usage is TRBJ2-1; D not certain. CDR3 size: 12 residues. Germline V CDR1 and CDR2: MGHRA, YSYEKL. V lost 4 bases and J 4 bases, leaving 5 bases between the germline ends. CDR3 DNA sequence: TGCGCCAGCAGCCGTGTATACAATGAGCAGTTCTTC. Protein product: CASSRVYNEQFF.

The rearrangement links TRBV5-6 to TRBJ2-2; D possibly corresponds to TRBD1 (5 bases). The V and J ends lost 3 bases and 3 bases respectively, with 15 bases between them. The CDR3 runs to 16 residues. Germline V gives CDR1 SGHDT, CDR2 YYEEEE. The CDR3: CASSYLSQGYTGELFF. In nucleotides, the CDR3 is TGTGCCAGCAGCTACCTGTCCCAGGGATACACCGGGGAGCTGTTTTTT. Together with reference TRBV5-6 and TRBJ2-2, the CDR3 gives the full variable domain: DAGVTQSPTHLIKTRGQQVTLRCSPKSGHDTVSWYQQALGQGPQFIFQYYEEEERQRGNFPDRFSGHQFPNYSSELNVNALLLGDSALYLCASSYLSQGYTGELFFGEGSRLTVL.

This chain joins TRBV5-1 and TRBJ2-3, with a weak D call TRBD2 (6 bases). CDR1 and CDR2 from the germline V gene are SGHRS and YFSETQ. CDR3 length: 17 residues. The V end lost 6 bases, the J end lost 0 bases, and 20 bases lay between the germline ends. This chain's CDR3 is CASKEGGIYSSTDTQYF. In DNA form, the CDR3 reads TGCGCCAGCAAGGAGGGTGGAATCTACTCTAGCACAGATACGCAGTATTTT.

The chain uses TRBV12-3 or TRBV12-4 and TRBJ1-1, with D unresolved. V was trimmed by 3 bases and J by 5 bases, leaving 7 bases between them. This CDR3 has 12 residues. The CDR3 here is CASSLFQTEAFF. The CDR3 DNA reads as TGTGCCAGCAGTTTGTTTCAAACTGAAGCTTTCTTT.

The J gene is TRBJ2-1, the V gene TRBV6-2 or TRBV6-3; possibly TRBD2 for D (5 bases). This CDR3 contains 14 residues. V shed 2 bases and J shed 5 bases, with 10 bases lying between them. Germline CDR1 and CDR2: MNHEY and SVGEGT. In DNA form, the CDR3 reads TGTGCCAGCAGTTACGCCCGGGGAAACAATGAGCAGTTCTTC. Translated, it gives CASSYARGNNEQFF.

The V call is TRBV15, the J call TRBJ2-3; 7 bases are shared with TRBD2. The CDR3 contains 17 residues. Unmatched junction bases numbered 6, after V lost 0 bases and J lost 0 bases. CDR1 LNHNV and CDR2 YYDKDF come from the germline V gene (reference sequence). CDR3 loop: CATSRDRSGDSTDTQYF. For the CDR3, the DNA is TGTGCCACCAGCAGAGATAGAAGCGGGGATAGCACAGATACGCAGTATTTT.

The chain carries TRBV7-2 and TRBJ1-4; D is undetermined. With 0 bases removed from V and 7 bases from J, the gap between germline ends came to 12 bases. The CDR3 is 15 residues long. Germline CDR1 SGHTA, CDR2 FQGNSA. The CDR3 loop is CASSLARTGGEKLFF. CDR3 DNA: TGTGCCAGCAGCTTAGCGCGGACCGGAGGTGAAAAACTGTTTTTT.

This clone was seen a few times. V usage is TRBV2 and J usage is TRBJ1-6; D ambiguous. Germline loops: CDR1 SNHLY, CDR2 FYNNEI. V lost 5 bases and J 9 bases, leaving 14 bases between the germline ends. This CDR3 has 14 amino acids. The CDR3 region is CASSINRGPSPLHF. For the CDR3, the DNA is TGTGCCAGCAGTATCAATCGGGGTCCTTCACCCCTCCACTTT.

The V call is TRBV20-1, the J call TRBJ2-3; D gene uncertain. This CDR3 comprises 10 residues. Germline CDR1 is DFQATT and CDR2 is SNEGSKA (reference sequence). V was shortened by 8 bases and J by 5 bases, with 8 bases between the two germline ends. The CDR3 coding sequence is TGCAGTCCCCAGGAAGATACGCAGTATTTT. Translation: CSPQEDTQYF.

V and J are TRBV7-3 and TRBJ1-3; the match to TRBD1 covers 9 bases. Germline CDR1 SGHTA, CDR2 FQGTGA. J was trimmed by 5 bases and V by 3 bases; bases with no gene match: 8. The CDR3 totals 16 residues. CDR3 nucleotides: TGTGCCAGCAGCTTTCCCCCGGGACAGGGCCGAAACACCATATATTTT. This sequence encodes CASSFPPGQGRNTIYF. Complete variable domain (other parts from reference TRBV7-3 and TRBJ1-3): GAGVSQTPSNKVTEKGKYVELRCDPISGHTALYWYRQSLGQGPEFLIYFQGTGAADDSGLPNDRFFAVRPEGSVSTLKIQRTERGDSAVYLCASSFPPGQGRNTIYFGEGSWLTVV.

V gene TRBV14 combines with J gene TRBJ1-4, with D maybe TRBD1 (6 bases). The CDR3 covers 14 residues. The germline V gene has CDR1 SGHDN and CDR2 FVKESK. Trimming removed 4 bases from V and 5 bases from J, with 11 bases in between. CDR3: CASSRTALNEKLFF. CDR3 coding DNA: TGTGCCAGCAGCCGGACAGCCTTAAATGAAAAACTGTTTTTT.

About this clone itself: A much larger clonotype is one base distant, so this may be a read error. CDR3 sequence: CARSVGGTNTGELFF. Written as DNA, the CDR3 is TGTGCCCGCAGCGTGGGGGGGACGAACACCGGGGAGCTGTTTTTT. The chain combines TRBV9 with TRBJ2-2, with 7 bases that match TRBD2. The length of the CDR3 is 15 residues. CDR1 and CDR2 (germline): SGDLS, YYNGEE.